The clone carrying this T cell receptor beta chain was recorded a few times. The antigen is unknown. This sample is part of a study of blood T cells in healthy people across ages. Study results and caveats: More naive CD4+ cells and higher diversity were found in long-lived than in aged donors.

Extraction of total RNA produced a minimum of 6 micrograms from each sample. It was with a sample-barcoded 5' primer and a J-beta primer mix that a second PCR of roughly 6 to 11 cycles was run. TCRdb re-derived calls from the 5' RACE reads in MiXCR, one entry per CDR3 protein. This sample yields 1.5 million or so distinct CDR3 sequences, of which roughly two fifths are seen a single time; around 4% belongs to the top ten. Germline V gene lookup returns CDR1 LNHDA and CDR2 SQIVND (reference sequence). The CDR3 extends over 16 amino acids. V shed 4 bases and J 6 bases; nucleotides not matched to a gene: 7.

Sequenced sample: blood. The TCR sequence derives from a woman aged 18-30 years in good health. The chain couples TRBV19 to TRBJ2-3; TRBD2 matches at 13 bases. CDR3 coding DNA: TGTGCCAGTAGTAGCGGGACTAGCGGGGTGTTTGATACGCAGTATTTT. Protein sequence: CASSSGTSGVFDTQYF.